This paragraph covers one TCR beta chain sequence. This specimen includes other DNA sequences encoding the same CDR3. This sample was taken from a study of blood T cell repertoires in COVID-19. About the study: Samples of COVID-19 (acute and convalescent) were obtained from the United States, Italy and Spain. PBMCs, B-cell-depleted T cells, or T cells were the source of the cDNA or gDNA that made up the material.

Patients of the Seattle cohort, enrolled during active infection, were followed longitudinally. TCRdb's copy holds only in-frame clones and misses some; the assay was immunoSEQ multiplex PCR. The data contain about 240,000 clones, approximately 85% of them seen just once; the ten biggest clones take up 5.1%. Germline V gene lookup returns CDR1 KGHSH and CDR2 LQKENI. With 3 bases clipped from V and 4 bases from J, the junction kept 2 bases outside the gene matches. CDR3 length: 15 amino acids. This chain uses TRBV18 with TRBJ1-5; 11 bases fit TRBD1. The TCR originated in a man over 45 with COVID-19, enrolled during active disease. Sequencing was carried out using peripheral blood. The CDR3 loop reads CASSPGTGGNQPQHF. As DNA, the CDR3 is TGTGCCAGCTCACCGGGGACAGGGGGGAATCAGCCCCAGCATTTT.